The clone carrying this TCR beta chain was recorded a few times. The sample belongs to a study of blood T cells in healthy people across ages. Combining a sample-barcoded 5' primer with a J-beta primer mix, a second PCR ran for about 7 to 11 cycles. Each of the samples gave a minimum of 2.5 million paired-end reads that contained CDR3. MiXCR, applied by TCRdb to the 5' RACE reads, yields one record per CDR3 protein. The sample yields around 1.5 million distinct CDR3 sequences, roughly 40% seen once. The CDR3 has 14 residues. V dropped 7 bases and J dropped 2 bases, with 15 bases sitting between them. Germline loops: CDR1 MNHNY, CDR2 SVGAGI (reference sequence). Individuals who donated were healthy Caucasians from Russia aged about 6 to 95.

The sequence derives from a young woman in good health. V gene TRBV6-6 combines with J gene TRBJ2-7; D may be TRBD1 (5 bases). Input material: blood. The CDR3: CASNRGARAYEQYF. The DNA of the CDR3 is TGTGCCAGCAACCGAGGTGCCAGGGCCTACGAGCAGTACTTC.